The clone carrying this TCR beta chain was seen a few times. The antigen remains unidentified. This sample was included in a study of early T cells in non-severe SARS-CoV-2 infection. About the study: RNA in bulk from unsorted whole blood was sequenced, and chains were unpaired. Overall study results and limits: VDJdb-based annotation leaned toward anti-spike CD8 responses and missed private and CD4 specificities.

In the library, individual cDNA molecules carried attached unique molecular identifiers. TCRdb fed the 5' RACE reads into MiXCR, producing one record per CDR3 protein. Of 85,000 to 100,000 distinct CDR3 sequences in the sample, 15% to 20% were seen once. Germline lookup yields CDR1 ENHRY and CDR2 SYGVKD. The CDR3 covers 14 residues. Trimming cost V 7 bases and J 1 base; bases outside gene matches: 4. This specimen was whole blood, taken at baseline. V usage is TRBV10-3 and J usage is TRBJ2-1; 7 positions agree with TRBD1. The sequence came from an adult who was a healthcare worker with PCR-confirmed SARS-CoV-2 infection or an uninfected control (not recorded which). The chain's CDR3 is CAIMGQTSYNEQFF. Here the CDR3 DNA reads TGTGCCATCATGGGACAGACATCCTACAATGAGCAGTTCTTC.